These 24 T cell receptor beta chains originate from one sample sequenced in a study of regulatory T cells in long-lasting Graves disease. Relying on iRepertoire HTBI primers and Arm-PCR of CDR3 regions, the team built TCR beta libraries. TCRdb called the multiplex PCR reads again in MiXCR, with one record for every CDR3 protein. Of under 250,000 distinct CDR3 sequences in the sample, roughly 18% are singletons; the top ten hold about 11%. The time point denotes: newly diagnosed GD, antithyroid drugs for less than 3 months. The TCR library was prepared using RNA isolated from PBMCs. Another study also made use of these data, one on T cells in Graves' hyperthyroidism and ophthalmopathy.

The source material was peripheral blood mononuclear cells (PBMCs), sampled at new diagnosis, from a patient treated with antithyroid drugs. These receptors were taken from a woman aged 25-40 years with Graves disease.

This clonotype has a count of ten or more. The V call is TRBV11-3, the J call TRBJ1-1, with unresolved D. CDR1 and CDR2 from the germline V gene are SGHNT and YENEEA. The V end lost 5 bases, the J end lost 1 base, and 14 bases lay between the germline ends. This CDR3 contains 15 residues. CDR3 residues: CASSLYSSRNTEAFF. CDR3 DNA: TGTGCCAGCAGCCTGTACTCCTCCCGGAACACTGAAGCTTTCTTT.

This clonotype was seen many times. J is TRBJ1-2 and V is TRBV28; 10 bases align to TRBD1. The CDR3 is 17 amino acids. The germline V gene encodes CDR1 MDHEN and CDR2 SYDVKM. The junction had 6 bases not matched to a gene; V was cut back by 0 bases and J by 2 bases. The CDR3 loop is CASSLWGQGSPNYGYTF. The CDR3 nucleotides are TGTGCCAGCAGTTTATGGGGACAGGGGAGCCCCAACTATGGCTACACCTTC.

This clonotype occurred many times. It may be a read error: a sequence one base away is much more abundant. The chain couples TRBV9 to TRBJ1-3; no clear D. The germline CDR1 and CDR2 sequences are SGDLS and YYNGEE. Trimming shortened V by 0 bases and J by 0 bases, and 10 bases separated the two germline ends. This CDR3 has 16 residues. The CDR3: CASSVEHGYSGNTIYF. The DNA for the CDR3 is TGTGCCAGCAGCGTAGAGCACGGCTACTCTGGAAACACCATATATTTT.

This clonotype was recorded many times. The chain is built from TRBV2 and TRBJ1-2; weak D call: TRBD1 (5 bases). The CDR3 consists of 13 residues. The V end lost 4 bases, the J end lost 7 bases, and 13 bases lay between the germline ends. In germline, CDR1 is SNHLY, CDR2 FYNNEI. The CDR3 is CASSVGGNSGYTF. CDR3 coding DNA: TGTGCCAGCAGTGTTGGGGGAAATAGTGGCTACACCTTC.

Many counts were recorded for this clonotype. The chain uses TRBV7-2 and TRBJ2-1; unclear D gene. CDR1 is SGHTA and CDR2 is FQGNSA in the germline V gene. V gave up 1 base and J gave up 7 bases, with 14 bases separating them. This CDR3 is built from 15 residues. CDR3 sequence reads: CASSLGASEFNEQFF. The CDR3 DNA reads as TGTGCCAGCAGCTTAGGGGCTAGTGAATTTAATGAGCAGTTCTTC.

This clonotype has at least ten counts. V gene TRBV28 combines with J gene TRBJ2-7, with no clear D. CDR3 length: 14 residues. CDR1 and CDR2 from the germline V gene are MDHEN and SYDVKM. Trimming cost V 6 bases and J 3 bases, with 15 bases left between them. CDR3: CASSPKGTIYEQYF. The CDR3 DNA is TGTGCCAGCAGCCCCAAGGGCACGATCTACGAGCAGTACTTC.

This clonotype was found many times. The chain uses TRBV28 and TRBJ2-1; 7 bases are a match to TRBD1. V lost 4 bases, J lost 1 base, and 7 bases stayed unmatched. In germline, CDR1 is MDHEN, CDR2 SYDVKM. The CDR3 totals 16 residues. CDR3: CASSSRDSPSYNEQFF. The CDR3 nucleotides are TGTGCCAGCAGTTCCCGGGACAGTCCATCCTACAATGAGCAGTTCTTC.

Ten or more counts support this clonotype. The chain uses TRBV6-2 or TRBV6-3 and TRBJ1-1; TRBD1 is a possible D gene (6 bases). V was shortened by 0 bases and J by 5 bases, with 10 bases between the two germline ends. This CDR3 has 14 residues. Germline CDR1 MNHEY, CDR2 SVGEGT. The CDR3 loop reads CASSYSGRGTEAFF. The CDR3 nucleotides read TGTGCCAGCAGTTACTCTGGCAGGGGTACTGAAGCTTTCTTT.

About this clonotype itself: Because the CDR3 is missing its conserved closing phenylalanine or tryptophan, this is likely a read error. The DNA is omitted, as the CDR3 cannot be located on it reliably, and the CDR3 follows TCRdb's listing. This chain joins TRBV7-9 and TRBJ1-1; the listed D gene, TRBD1, was not tested against the DNA. A total of 14 residues make up the CDR3, ends included. Germline V lookup: CDR1 SEHNR, CDR2 FQNEAQ (reference sequence). CDR3 in amino acids: CASSPTGGNTEAYL.

This clonotype was recorded at least ten times. This chain uses TRBV12-3 or TRBV12-4 with TRBJ1-5; D is uncertain. Deletions cut 6 bases from V and 0 bases from J, with 12 bases between. The CDR3 has 15 residues. CDR3 nucleotides: TGTGCCAGCAGAAGGAGTCTTTATAGCAATCAGCCCCAGCATTTT. Protein: CASRRSLYSNQPQHF.

The chain joins TRBV3-1 to TRBJ1-1, with D perhaps matching TRBD1 (5 bases). The germline V gene has CDR1 LGHDT and CDR2 YNNKEL (reference sequence). There are 14 residues in the CDR3. Between the trimmed V and J ends, which lost 4 bases and 8 bases, there was a span of 17 bases. This chain's CDR3 is CASSPVEGLSEAFF. The CDR3 DNA is TGTGCCAGCAGCCCCGTGGAGGGACTTTCGGAAGCTTTCTTT. Combining the CDR3 with reference TRBV3-1 and TRBJ1-1 gives the whole variable domain DTAVSQTPKYLVTQMGNDKSIKCEQNLGHDTMYWYKQDSKKFLKIMFSYNNKELIINETVPNRFSPKSPDKAHLNLHINSLELGDSAVYFCASSPVEGLSEAFFGQGTRLTVV.

This clonotype was counted a few times. The rearrangement joins TRBV19 to TRBJ1-2; no definite D call. With 2 bases removed from V and 0 bases from J, the gap between germline ends came to 10 bases. CDR1 LNHDA and CDR2 SQIVND come from the germline V gene (reference sequence). This CDR3 has 15 amino acids. The CDR3 DNA follows: TGTGCCAGTAGTATAACTGACGGAGCTAACTATGGCTACACCTTC. This sequence encodes CASSITDGANYGYTF.

This clonotype was counted at least ten times. This chain joins TRBV7-2 and TRBJ1-6; 9 bases fit TRBD1. This CDR3 has 15 amino acids. CDR1 and CDR2 from the germline V gene are SGHTA and FQGNSA. The J segment lost 9 bases and the V segment lost 1 base, leaving 4 bases of the junction unmatched. CDR3 loop: CASSLVGQGSSPLHF. The CDR3 DNA reads TGTGCCAGCAGCTTAGTGGGACAGGGAAGTTCACCCCTCCACTTT.

This clonotype was seen repeatedly, ten times or more. V is TRBV10-3 and J is TRBJ1-3; D gene uncertain. V lost 3 bases and J lost 2, with 8 bases in between. Germline loops: CDR1 ENHRY, CDR2 SYGVKD. The CDR3 sequence is 14 residues long. This chain's CDR3 is CAISDTGTGNTIYF. The CDR3, as DNA: TGTGCCATCAGTGATACCGGGACTGGAAACACCATATATTTT.

In this sample, this clonotype turned up many times. Just one base apart from a much larger clone, this may be a read error. This chain links TRBV27 with TRBJ1-6; possible D gene TRBD1, 5 bases. The CDR3 is 15 amino acids. The V gene's germline CDR1 is MNHEY and CDR2 SMNVEV (reference sequence). Trimming removed 6 bases at V and 9 bases at J, with 18 bases between. The CDR3 coding sequence is TGTGCCAGCAGGACCAGCAGTGGGGGAGGTTCACCCCTCCACTTT. The encoded protein is CASRTSSGGGSPLHF.

There are many counts of this clonotype. The chain couples TRBV14 to TRBJ1-2; 7 nucleotides agree with TRBD1. The V and J ends lost 4 bases and 4 bases, in that order; junction bases with no gene match: 3. Germline values: CDR1 SGHDN, CDR2 FVKESK. The CDR3 length is 13 residues. CDR3 residues: CASSRGTAYGYTF. The CDR3 nucleotides read TGTGCCAGCAGCCGCGGGACAGCCTATGGCTACACCTTC.

This clonotype has just a few counts. The V and J genes are TRBV9 and TRBJ2-3; a possible D gene is TRBD2 (6 bases). The CDR3 is 16 amino acids. V lost 4 bases to trimming and J lost 3 bases, with 18 bases between them. Looked up from germline, CDR1 is SGDLS and CDR2 is YYNGEE. The CDR3 spells CASSQEEGGQTDTQYF. CDR3 DNA sequence: TGTGCCAGCAGCCAAGAGGAGGGAGGTCAGACAGATACGCAGTATTTT.

About this clonotype: Possible read error: a much larger clone is one base away. This chain joins TRBV20-1 and TRBJ2-7; D remains unclear. Between the trimmed V and J ends, which lost 1 base and 0 bases, there was a span of 7 bases. CDR3 size: 13 residues. Germline lookup yields CDR1 DFQATT and CDR2 SNEGSKA (reference sequence). The CDR3 region is CSARVRNSYEQYF. The CDR3 DNA reads as TGCAGTGCTAGAGTGAGAAACTCCTACGAGCAGTACTTC.

This clonotype was observed a few times. The chain joins TRBV10-3 to TRBJ1-6, with 8 bases identical to TRBD1. Losses at the gene ends were 6 bases for V and 5 bases for J; bases not matched to a gene: 9. The CDR3 has 16 residues. Germline V lookup: CDR1 ENHRY, CDR2 SYGVKD. In nucleotides, the CDR3 is TGTGCCATCAGCGTGGACAGGGTGGTTAATAATTCACCCCTCCACTTT. Its translation: CAISVDRVVNNSPLHF.

This clonotype has ten or more counts. This chain connects TRBV6-5 to TRBJ1-2; D gene uncertain. Between the trimmed V and J ends, which lost 2 bases and 6 bases, there was a span of 10 bases. The CDR3 runs 13 residues. The germline V gene has CDR1 MNHEY and CDR2 SVGAGI. CDR3 in amino acids: CASSYLGYDGYTF. DNA for the CDR3: TGTGCCAGCAGTTACCTTGGGTATGATGGCTACACCTTC.

This clonotype came up many times. This chain links TRBV6-1 with TRBJ2-1; the match to TRBD2 covers 9 bases. Losses at the gene ends were 7 bases for V and 0 bases for J; bases not matched to a gene: 10. This CDR3 is built from 17 residues. Germline CDR1 reads MNHNS; CDR2 reads SASEGT. CDR3 amino acids: CASKMLAGPSSYNEQFF. The CDR3, as DNA: TGTGCCAGCAAGATGCTAGCGGGGCCATCCTCCTACAATGAGCAGTTCTTC.

In this sample, this clonotype turned up many times. The J gene is TRBJ1-1, the V gene TRBV6-1; D is unclear. This CDR3 spans 15 amino acids. The germline V gene has CDR1 MNHNS and CDR2 SASEGT. With 6 bases removed from V and 2 bases from J, the gap between germline ends came to 16 bases. This CDR3 is CASRIPGPDNTEAFF. In DNA form, the CDR3 reads TGTGCCAGCAGGATCCCTGGGCCAGACAACACTGAAGCTTTCTTT.

In this sample, this clonotype turned up many times. The chain links TRBV9 to TRBJ2-7, with 7 bases identical to TRBD1. This CDR3 has 18 amino acids. J was trimmed by 0 bases and V by 6 bases; bases with no gene match: 18. From germline, CDR1 is SGDLS and CDR2 YYNGEE. The CDR3 sequence: CASTGEGTEPTFSYEQYF. The CDR3 DNA reads as TGTGCCAGCACCGGAGAGGGGACAGAGCCCACTTTCTCCTACGAGCAGTACTTC. The full variable domain, rest sourced from reference TRBV9 and TRBJ2-7, is DSGVTQTPKHLITATGQRVTLRCSPRSGDLSVYWYQQSLDQGLQFLIQYYNGEERAKGNILERFSAQQFPDLHSELNLSSLELGDSALYFCASTGEGTEPTFSYEQYFGPGTRLTVT.

With regard to this clonotype: A read error likely explains this, since a far larger clone differs by one base. The V and J genes are TRBV11-1 and TRBJ1-5; 7 bases are a match to TRBD1. Germline CDR1 SGHAT, CDR2 FQDESV (reference sequence). The ends lost 8 bases at V and 3 bases at J; junction bases unmatched: 10. The CDR3 contains 15 residues. CDR3 DNA: TGTGCCAGCGGACTCCGGGACAGCCTCAATCAGCCCCAGCATTTT. It encodes CASGLRDSLNQPQHF.